The 18 T cell receptor beta chains presented below share a single source sample, sequenced in a study of T cell responses to AZD1222 COVID-19 vaccine (dated by TCRdb to the early 2020s). The receptor library was made with the immunoSEQ multiplex PCR assay. In TCRdb, the immuneACCESS table is reduced to in-frame sequences with V and J assigned. These tables do not hold every clone; where another copy was compared, an unresolved V gene accounts for under half, and the others remain unexplained. For this sample the table gives about 120,000 clones, of which 70% to 90% were detected only once. 1.5% to 2% of the sample rests with the top ten. Sample time point, as interpreted from the label and publication: baseline before first vaccination. Sequencing was performed on peripheral blood, taken on day 0 of AZD1222 vaccination. The receptor set was obtained from an adult in good health.

The chain combines TRBV7-2 with TRBJ1-5; TRBD1 might be the D (5 bases). The CDR3 consists of 15 residues. The germline V gene has CDR1 SGHTA and CDR2 FQGNSA. V lost 5 bases and J 0 bases, leaving 11 bases between the germline ends. DNA of the CDR3: TGTGCCAGCAGCGCGGACAACCTTAGCAATCAGCCCCAGCATTTT. Translation: CASSADNLSNQPQHF.

This clone came up once. This chain uses TRBV6-5 with TRBJ1-4; D call uncertain. The CDR3 consists of 14 residues. Trimming removed 7 bases from V and 6 bases from J, with 15 bases in between. The germline V gene encodes CDR1 MNHEY and CDR2 SVGAGI. The CDR3 is CASTIQRPDEKLFF. CDR3 DNA sequence: TGTGCCAGCACCATACAGAGGCCGGATGAAAAACTGTTTTTT.

This chain uses TRBV19 with TRBJ1-5; 9 nucleotides align to TRBD1. CDR3 size: 19 residues. Germline CDR1 is LNHDA and CDR2 is SQIVND (reference sequence). V lost 4 bases, J lost 0 bases, and 13 bases stayed unmatched. CDR3 in amino acids: CASSKGWDRVAYSNQPQHF. The CDR3 DNA reads as TGTGCCAGTAGTAAGGGGTGGGACAGGGTCGCCTATAGCAATCAGCCCCAGCATTTT. Supplemented by reference TRBV19 and TRBJ1-5, the full variable domain reads DGGITQSPKYLFRKEGQNVTLSCEQNLNHDAMYWYRQDPGQGLRLIYYSQIVNDFQKGDIAEGYSVSREKKESFPLTVTSAQKNPTAFYLCASSKGWDRVAYSNQPQHFGDGTRLSIL.

This clone was found a few times. The rearrangement joins TRBV7-8 to TRBJ1-3; 7 bases agree with TRBD1. The germline CDR1 and CDR2 sequences are SGHVS and FQNEAQ. V gave up 3 bases and J gave up 2 bases; unmatched junction bases: 4. The CDR3 consists of 15 residues. CDR3 nucleotide sequence: TGTGCCAGCAGCTTGACTGACAGGGCTGGAAACACCATATATTTT. It translates to CASSLTDRAGNTIYF.

For this clone: The sample carries other DNA sequences with the same CDR3. This chain connects TRBV27 to TRBJ2-5; a weak D match, TRBD2 (5 bases). The CDR3 runs 12 residues. Germline V lookup: CDR1 MNHEY, CDR2 SMNVEV (reference sequence). Trimming stripped 2 bases from V and 5 bases from J, with 6 bases between. The CDR3: CASSLRGETQYF. The CDR3 DNA reads as TGTGCCAGCAGTTTAAGAGGGGAGACCCAGTACTTC.

The chain links TRBV27 to TRBJ2-1, with 8 bases identical to TRBD2. The CDR3 consists of 17 residues. V shed 5 bases, J shed 3 bases, and the junction held 12 bases outside the gene matches. The germline V gene has CDR1 MNHEY and CDR2 SMNVEV (reference sequence). The DNA of the CDR3 is TGTGCCAGCAGTACCCCAGAGCGGGGGAAACACTACAATGAGCAGTTCTTC. Amino acid sequence: CASSTPERGKHYNEQFF.

The rearrangement links TRBV21-1 to TRBJ2-6; the D call in the table, TRBD1, was not verified against the DNA. TRBV21-1 has pseudogene status. The CDR3 consists of 15 residues. This CDR3 reads CASSDRSSGANVLTF. The CDR3 nucleotides are TGTGCCAGCAGCGACAGAAGCTCTGGGGCCAACGTCCTGACTTTC.

The rearrangement uses TRBV9 and TRBJ1-6; D perhaps matches TRBD1 (6 bases). V gave up 4 bases and J gave up 8 bases, with 13 bases separating them. CDR3 length: 14 residues. Germline V CDR1 and CDR2: SGDLS, YYNGEE. The CDR3, as DNA: TGTGCCAGCAGCCTCAGACAGGAACATTCACCCCTCCACTTT. This gives the protein CASSLRQEHSPLHF.

This chain connects TRBV6-6 to TRBJ2-1; TRBD2 aligns across 8 bases. Germline-derived CDR1 and CDR2 are MNHNY and SVGAGI (reference sequence). This CDR3 is built from 14 residues. The J segment lost 8 bases and the V segment lost 0 bases, leaving 3 bases of the junction unmatched. CDR3 residues: CASSYSGGGDEQFF. CDR3 DNA: TGTGCCAGCAGTTACTCCGGGGGGGGAGATGAGCAGTTCTTC.

The rearrangement joins TRBV18 to TRBJ1-2, with D uncertain. There are 13 residues in the CDR3. In germline, CDR1 is KGHSH, CDR2 LQKENI. V was pared by 2 bases and J by 0 bases, with 4 bases between. The CDR3: CASSPDSNYGYTF. The CDR3 DNA follows: TGTGCCAGCTCACCAGATTCTAACTATGGCTACACCTTC.

The chain has TRBV7-9 and TRBJ1-2; 7 positions match TRBD1. CDR3 length equals 14 residues. With 1 base clipped from V and 4 bases from J, the junction kept 3 bases outside the gene matches. CDR1 is SEHNR, CDR2 FQNEAQ, per germline (reference sequence). The CDR3 loop reads CASSLGQGGYGYTF. In nucleotides, the CDR3 is TGTGCCAGCAGCTTAGGCCAGGGGGGCTATGGCTACACCTTC.

This clone has more than one count but fewer than ten. The chain has TRBV28 and TRBJ2-7; tentative D call: TRBD2 (5 bases). The germline V gene has CDR1 MDHEN and CDR2 SYDVKM. V was cut by 3 bases and J by 7 bases, with 13 bases left in between. CDR3 size: 13 residues. This CDR3 reads CASSLSERVEQYF. CDR3 nucleotides: TGTGCCAGCAGTTTGTCAGAGAGGGTGGAGCAGTACTTC.

This clone was seen only once. The chain couples TRBV4-3 to TRBJ1-6; 7 bases fit TRBD1. CDR1 and CDR2 from the germline V gene are LGHNA and YSLEER. After removal of 4 bases from V and 5 bases from J, the junction contained 2 bases not matched to a gene. The CDR3 is made up of 14 amino acids. The CDR3: CASSPGQNNSPLHF. DNA of the CDR3: TGCGCCAGCAGCCCGGGACAGAATAATTCACCCCTCCACTTT.

The CDR3 loop is CASSPSAYEQYF. The CDR3 DNA follows: TGTGCCAGCTCACCATCAGCCTACGAGCAGTACTTC. V usage is TRBV18 and J usage is TRBJ2-7; D unresolved. The V gene's germline CDR1 is KGHSH and CDR2 LQKENI. The V gene lost 2 bases and the J gene lost 2 bases, with 4 bases spanning the gap. This CDR3 is 12 amino acids long.

As for this clone: The identical CDR3 is also encoded by other nucleotide sequences in the sample. Written as DNA, the CDR3 is TGTGCCAGCAGCTTAGGCGGCGGGGGGCGGTGCGGGGAGCTGTTTTTT. This gives the protein CASSLGGGGRCGELFF. The chain carries TRBV7-2 and TRBJ2-2; the match to TRBD2 covers 8 bases. The CDR3 is 16 residues long. Germline CDR1 SGHTA, CDR2 FQGNSA. The J segment lost 7 bases and the V segment lost 1 base, leaving 8 bases of the junction unmatched.

This sequence joins TRBV19 and TRBJ1-5, with unresolved D. The CDR3 is 11 residues long. The V end was cut by 6 bases, the J end by 12 bases, with 12 bases between. Germline V gene sequence: CDR1 LNHDA, CDR2 SQIVND (reference sequence). CDR3 residues: CASRRAGSQHF. The CDR3 DNA is TGTGCCAGTAGGAGAGCGGGTAGCCAGCATTTT.

The chain recombines TRBV9 with TRBJ1-6; 7 positions agree with TRBD1. Germline V CDR1 and CDR2: SGDLS, YYNGEE. V lost 3 bases and J lost 0; bases outside the gene matches: 27. The CDR3 has 24 amino acids. The CDR3 coding sequence is TGTGCCAGCAGCGCCACCCAGGGGGGTGTGGGACACGATCTAAGAAGCTCCTATAATTCACCCCTCCACTTT. Its protein is CASSATQGGVGHDLRSSYNSPLHF.

The gene calls are TRBV7-9 and TRBJ2-7; D remains unclear. V was clipped by 5 bases and J by 1 base, with 6 bases between them. The CDR3 contains 12 residues. The germline V gene has CDR1 SEHNR and CDR2 FQNEAQ (reference sequence). The CDR3 is CASSPGSYEQYF. The DNA of the CDR3 is TGTGCCAGCAGCCCCGGATCCTACGAGCAGTACTTC.